This T cell receptor beta chain was documented in a study of CD4 T cells in relation to SARS-CoV-2 and coronaviruses. General observations from the study: Crossreactive clones expanded significantly less to SARS-CoV-2 than monoreactive clones. In approximately 70% of donors, memory CD4+ clonotypes crossrecognized SARS-CoV-2 and at least one common cold coronavirus spike.

The germline CDR1 and CDR2 sequences are MNHEY and SVGAGI. CDR3 size: 13 residues. The V and J ends lost 9 bases and 4 bases respectively, with 15 bases between them. The protocol was immunoSEQ multiplex PCR, while the TCRdb copy is restricted to in-frame clones and leaves out a portion. The sample has roughly 24,000 clones, approximately 80% seen once. CD4+ T cells from unexposed donors were obtained before the COVID-19 pandemic (2011-2018). CD4+ T cells were isolated from the cells after about 11 days of culture. Cells permitting, SARS-CoV-2 S/N and four cold-coronavirus spikes were tested on unexposed-donor CD4+ T cells. As for this clone: The antigen is unknown.

This sequence joins TRBV6-5 and TRBJ2-5; weak D call: TRBD2 (5 bases). Source material: CD4+ T cells from PBMCs, cultured in vitro. The receptor's source is a human donor in good health. The CDR3 loop is CARILGCGETQYF. The DNA for the CDR3 is TGTGCCAGGATACTAGGGTGCGGAGAGACCCAGTACTTC.